Listed below are T cell receptor beta chains from one sample, sequenced in a study of T-cell memory formation after mild COVID-19. TCRdb analysed the 5' RACE reads with MiXCR anew, one entry per CDR3 protein. The sample lists some 97,000 distinct CDR3 sequences, around 10% seen once, with around 39% in the top ten. Sequenced input: PBMCs or a T cell subset sorted from them (not recorded which). These receptors were obtained from a young man who had mild COVID-19 (a few samples of this study predate the infection). Cell type and time point are not known. The CDR3 runs from the conserved cysteine through the conserved F or W. A D gene is named only where the DNA matches it firmly. A clone size is listed for some rows: how often the clone was seen (once, few, many), or a class if it is expanded.

TRBD1	.	TRBV9	TRBJ1-2	CASSVAPLWTGDTDGYTF	TGTGCCAGCAGCGTCGCCCCGTTGTGGACAGGGGATACTGATGGCTACACCTTC
.	.	TRBV7-2	TRBJ2-3	CASSLGPYPRRESTQYF	TGTGCCAGCAGCCTCGGGCCTTATCCCCGCCGGGAGTCAACGCAGTATTTT
.	few	TRBV6-5	TRBJ2-2	CASSDNSRGGELFF	TGTGCCAGCAGCGATAACAGTAGGGGCGGGGAGCTGTTTTTT
.	few	TRBV11-2	TRBJ2-5	CASSLFQGGQETQYF	TGTGCCAGCAGCTTATTCCAGGGGGGCCAAGAGACCCAGTACTTC
.	many	TRBV6-2/TRBV6-3	TRBJ2-5	CASSYSRTSKTQYF	TGTGCCAGCAGTTACTCGAGGACCAGTAAGACCCAGTACTTC
.	.	TRBV5-6	TRBJ2-7	CASSLGVHEQYF	TGTGCCAGCAGCTTGGGGGTCCACGAGCAGTACTTC
TRBD2	.	TRBV5-4	TRBJ2-3	CASSLAVAGGSDTQYF	TGTGCCAGCAGCTTGGCGGTAGCGGGGGGATCAGATACGCAGTATTTT
.	.	TRBV27	TRBJ2-1	CASRSGGTYNEQFF	TGTGCCAGCAGATCTGGGGGAACCTACAATGAGCAGTTCTTC
TRBD1	few	TRBV14	TRBJ1-6	CASSPSGTGNSPLHF	TGTGCCAGCAGCCCTTCCGGGACAGGGAATTCACCCCTCCACTTT
.	.	TRBV7-6	TRBJ1-1	CASSSRGVIEAFF	TGTGCCAGCAGCTCAAGGGGGGTTATTGAAGCTTTCTTT
.	few	TRBV7-9	TRBJ1-1	CASSGSGDLNTEAFF	TGTGCCAGCAGCGGTTCCGGGGACCTGAACACTGAAGCTTTCTTT
.	.	TRBV5-1	TRBJ2-1	CASSPRGLYNEQFF	TGCGCCAGCAGCCCCCGGGGGTTGTACAATGAGCAGTTCTTC
TRBD2	.	TRBV24-1	TRBJ2-3	CATSDPPRLAGGSSTDTQYF	TGTGCCACCAGTGACCCCCCCCGGCTAGCGGGGGGGTCTAGCACAGATACGCAGTATTTT
TRBD1	few	TRBV9	TRBJ1-2	CASSGTGTGTGYGYTF	TGTGCCAGCAGCGGGACCGGGACAGGGACTGGGTATGGCTACACCTTC
TRBD1	many	TRBV7-9	TRBJ1-5	CASSPGTGAVQPQHF	TGTGCCAGCAGCCCAGGGACAGGGGCGGTTCAGCCCCAGCATTTT
.	.	TRBV9	TRBJ2-3	CASSVELVESTDTQYF	TGTGCCAGCAGCGTAGAACTGGTTGAGAGCACAGATACGCAGTATTTT
TRBD1	few	TRBV4-1	TRBJ1-1	CASSHDRGDTEAFF	TGCGCCAGCAGCCATGACAGGGGAGACACTGAAGCTTTCTTT
TRBD2	few	TRBV6-1	TRBJ2-3	CASSIAGAFTDTQYF	TGTGCCAGCAGTATAGCGGGGGCCTTCACAGATACGCAGTATTTT
TRBD2	.	TRBV7-9	TRBJ2-7	CASSYRGDYEQYF	TGTGCCAGCAGCTACCGGGGGGACTACGAGCAGTACTTC
.	.	TRBV6-1	TRBJ1-1	CASSEMKGGLNTEAFF	TGTGCCAGCAGTGAAATGAAGGGGGGATTGAACACTGAAGCTTTCTTT
.	few	TRBV28	TRBJ2-7	CASSSLGRGPYEQYF	TGTGCCAGCAGCTCCCTAGGGAGGGGGCCTTACGAGCAGTACTTC
.	.	TRBV13	TRBJ2-1	CASGESSYNEQFF	TGTGCCAGCGGGGAGAGCTCCTACAATGAGCAGTTCTTC
.	few	TRBV7-6	TRBJ2-7	CASSPPGAGGTYEQYF	TGTGCCAGCAGCCCTCCCGGGGCCGGGGGCACTTACGAGCAGTACTTC
.	.	TRBV12-3/TRBV12-4	TRBJ2-7	CASSTGQYEQYF	TGTGCCAGCAGCACGGGACAATACGAGCAGTACTTC
TRBD1	few	TRBV27	TRBJ2-7	CASTLGQGAREQYF	TGTGCCAGCACCCTAGGACAGGGGGCGCGTGAGCAGTACTTC
TRBD1	few	TRBV24-1	TRBJ2-1	CATAPGQGVFHEQFF	TGTGCCACCGCCCCGGGACAGGGTGTTTTTCATGAGCAGTTCTTC
.	few	TRBV7-9	TRBJ2-6	CASSLKGPLSGANVLTF	TGTGCCAGCAGCTTAAAGGGGCCCCTCAGTGGGGCCAACGTCCTGACTTTC
.	.	TRBV20-1	TRBJ2-1	CSARDRASSYNEQFF	TGCAGTGCTAGAGATCGAGCTAGCTCCTACAATGAGCAGTTCTTC
.	few	TRBV7-9	TRBJ1-2	CASTRQHGDYGYTF	TGTGCCAGCACCAGACAGCATGGGGACTATGGCTACACCTTC
TRBD1	many	TRBV7-2	TRBJ1-2	CASSRTRQGIDGYTF	TGTGCCAGCAGCCGAACGAGACAGGGTATAGATGGCTACACCTTC
.	many	TRBV4-1	TRBJ2-7	CASSGQGPYEQYF	TGCGCCAGCAGTGGTCAGGGGCCCTACGAGCAGTACTTC
.	.	TRBV20-1	TRBJ2-7	CSAQGRHLEQYF	TGCAGTGCGCAGGGGCGCCATCTAGAGCAGTACTTC
.	few	TRBV9	TRBJ1-1	CASTLAPALSEEAFF	TGTGCCAGCACCCTTGCGCCGGCTCTATCGGAGGAAGCTTTCTTT
TRBD1	.	TRBV20-1	TRBJ1-2	CSARDFRVTGGKHYGYTF	TGCAGTGCTAGAGATTTCCGCGTTACAGGGGGAAAACACTATGGCTACACCTTC
TRBD1	few	TRBV7-9	TRBJ1-3	CASSPDRTPALSGNTIYF	TGTGCCAGCAGCCCGGACAGGACTCCCGCACTCTCTGGAAACACCATATATTTT
.	few	TRBV29-1	TRBJ2-3	CSVDRGLETSTDTQYF	TGCAGCGTTGACAGGGGACTCGAAACTAGCACAGATACGCAGTATTTT
TRBD1	few	TRBV10-3	TRBJ2-1	CAISEGQGPSYNEQFF	TGTGCCATCAGTGAGGGACAGGGACCTTCCTACAATGAGCAGTTCTTC
.	few	TRBV12-3/TRBV12-4	TRBJ2-1	CASSFVGGNEQFF	TGTGCCAGCAGTTTTGTGGGTGGGAATGAGCAGTTCTTC
.	.	TRBV10-3	TRBJ1-4	CAISELVGSEKLFF	TGTGCCATCAGTGAGTTGGTGGGATCGGAAAAACTGTTTTTT
TRBD1	few	TRBV4-3	TRBJ1-5	CASSPGPGTEVQPQHF	TGCGCCAGCAGCCCCGGCCCTGGGACAGAGGTGCAGCCCCAGCATTTT
TRBD1	few	TRBV14	TRBJ2-7	CASSHRLGQNSYEQYF	TGTGCCAGCAGCCACCGCCTGGGACAGAACTCCTACGAGCAGTACTTC
.	many	TRBV7-9	TRBJ2-7	CASSLGDNSYEQYF	TGTGCCAGCAGCTTAGGGGACAACTCCTACGAGCAGTACTTC
TRBD1	.	TRBV15	TRBJ1-3	CATSLDRGSGNTIYF	TGTGCCACCAGTTTAGACAGGGGGTCTGGAAACACCATATATTTT
.	.	TRBV3-1	TRBJ1-1	CASSQDGSSEGQNTEAFF	TGTGCCAGCAGCCAAGATGGGTCGTCCGAGGGCCAGAACACTGAAGCTTTCTTT
.	few	TRBV20-1	TRBJ2-3	CSARDGSYTQYF	TGCAGTGCTAGAGACGGGTCATATACGCAGTATTTT
TRBD1	few	TRBV20-1	TRBJ1-1	CSACLQGYAEAFF	TGCAGTGCTTGCTTACAGGGGTACGCTGAAGCTTTCTTT
.	.	TRBV11-2	TRBJ2-5	CASSLMKETQYF	TGTGCCAGCAGCTTGATGAAGGAGACCCAGTACTTC
TRBD1	.	TRBV2	TRBJ1-2	CASSDPTGSNYGYTF	TGTGCCAGCAGTGACCCGACAGGGTCCAACTATGGCTACACCTTC
TRBD2	few	TRBV10-3	TRBJ2-1	CAISESSPTSGGNNEQFF	TGTGCCATCAGTGAGTCGAGTCCAACTAGCGGGGGGAACAATGAGCAGTTCTTC
TRBD2	many	TRBV6-5	TRBJ2-3	CASSSLGGGMSDTQYF	TGTGCCAGCAGTTCCCTCGGGGGGGGGATGTCAGATACGCAGTATTTT
.	few	TRBV3-1	TRBJ2-3	CASSQDQFTDTQYF	TGTGCCAGCAGCCAAGATCAGTTCACAGATACGCAGTATTTT
.	.	TRBV12-3/TRBV12-4	TRBJ2-5	CASSLWVQETQYF	TGTGCCAGCAGCCTTTGGGTCCAAGAGACCCAGTACTTC
TRBD1	few	TRBV20-1	TRBJ1-3	CSAGTGYLFRVSGNTIYF	TGCAGTGCGGGGACAGGGTATCTCTTTAGGGTTTCTGGAAACACCATATATTTT
.	few	TRBV12-3/TRBV12-4	TRBJ2-7	CASSQSSYEQYF	TGTGCCAGCAGCCAAAGCTCCTACGAGCAGTACTTC
TRBD1	.	TRBV4-3	TRBJ2-7	CASSFSGTGESYEQYF	TGCGCCAGCAGTTTTTCCGGGACAGGGGAATCCTACGAGCAGTACTTC
.	few	TRBV6-5	TRBJ1-6	CASSRGRVSSYNSPLHF	TGTGCCAGCAGCAGAGGACGGGTGAGCTCCTATAATTCACCCCTCCACTTT
.	few	TRBV29-1	TRBJ2-7	CSVEAGRAYEQYF	TGCAGCGTTGAAGCCGGCCGGGCCTACGAGCAGTACTTC
.	.	TRBV28	TRBJ1-5	CASSPISNQPQHF	TGTGCCAGCAGTCCGATAAGCAATCAGCCCCAGCATTTT
.	.	TRBV12-3/TRBV12-4	TRBJ1-1	CASSFGTRNPTNTEAFF	TGTGCCAGCAGTTTTGGCACCAGAAATCCGACGAACACTGAAGCTTTCTTT